This T cell receptor (beta chain) was sequenced during a study of PD-1 blockade in classical Hodgkin lymphoma. Patients all relapsed after autologous stem cell transplantation, and there was variation in brentuximab vedotin exposure. Best outcomes ranged across complete response, partial response and progressive disease. Whole-study results and caveats: Patients who began taking nivolumab under 1 year after ASCT were left out. Newly diagnosed and completely responding patients shared comparable baseline diversity.

Some clones are missing from TCRdb's copy, which holds only in-frame ones; the method was immunoSEQ multiplex PCR. The sample includes more than 25,000 clones, just over 70% of them seen just once. This clone was counted between two and nine times. Its antigen is still unknown. CDR1 is SNHLY, CDR2 FYNNEI, per germline. With 5 bases removed from V and 2 bases from J, the gap between germline ends came to 19 bases. The CDR3 has 17 amino acids. The chain recombines TRBV2 with TRBJ1-5; perhaps TRBD1 as D (5 bases). The receptor comes from a human donor with classical Hodgkin lymphoma. The material was peripheral blood mononuclear cells (PBMCs), obtained before the second cycle of nivolumab. The CDR3 coding sequence is TGTGCCAGCAGTCATACGACAGCCGCGCAGGGCAATCAGCCCCAGCATTTT. Translation gives CASSHTTAAQGNQPQHF.